The source of this TCR beta chain is a study of CD8 T cells in Susac syndrome. TEMRA cells were FACS-enriched and CD8+ and CD4+ T cells negatively isolated. Random hexamers were used to reverse transcribe an amount of about 0.45 to 1 ug RNA. immunoSEQ multiplex PCR amplified TCR beta CDR3 across 54 Vbeta, 13 Jbeta. Each CDR3 protein is one row after TCRdb ran MiXCR on the immunoSEQ multiplex PCR reads. The sample includes roughly 180,000 distinct CDR3 sequences, about 95% of them seen just once. Germline V CDR1 and CDR2: DFQATT, SNEGSKA (reference sequence). The junction had 9 bases not matched to a gene; V was cut back by 8 bases and J by 5 bases. This CDR3 contains 13 residues.

The clonotype originates from a human donor in good health. The chain has TRBV20-1 and TRBJ2-3; 8 nucleotides line up with TRBD1. Sequencing was done on a sample of CD4+ T cells from PBMCs. The CDR3 region has the DNA TGCAGTATCCCGGGACAGGTCGAAGATACGCAGTATTTT. Translated, it gives CSIPGQVEDTQYF.